Below, 29 T cell receptor beta chains from the same sample are listed, as sequenced in a study of beta chain features in type 1 diabetes. Expressed TCRB transcripts were sequenced, since all the RNA that had been isolated was reverse transcribed. Clones were sequenced by immunoSEQ multiplex PCR, and TCRdb holds only the in-frame ones, with some missing. This sample has a few hundred thousand clones, with 25% to 35% found just once. The sequencing sample was made of central memory CD4+ T cells from blood. These receptors came from a man aged 25 to 40 in good health.

This clone has only a few counts. The chain is built from TRBV5-6 and TRBJ1-1, with a tentative D call TRBD1 (6 bases). CDR3 length equals 16 residues. Germline V gives CDR1 SGHDT, CDR2 YYEEEE. V lost 6 bases and J lost 0, with 18 bases in between. The CDR3 DNA is TGTGCCAGCACCAGAGGACAGTTGAACATGAACACTGAAGCTTTCTTT. Protein product: CASTRGQLNMNTEAFF.

This clone was found once. The V and J genes are TRBV5-1 and TRBJ2-5; no clear D gene. CDR1 and CDR2 from the germline V gene are SGHRS and YFSETQ. The CDR3 totals 13 residues. V was clipped by 0 bases and J by 1 base, with 4 bases between them. This chain's CDR3 is CASSLGPQETQYF. DNA of the CDR3: TGCGCCAGCAGCTTGGGACCCCAAGAGACCCAGTACTTC.

The V and J genes are TRBV13 and TRBJ2-3; 8 nucleotides match TRBD2. The germline CDR1 and CDR2 sequences are PRHDT and FYEKMQ (reference sequence). J gave up 2 bases and V 3 bases, and 10 bases lay outside the gene matches. This CDR3 comprises 17 residues. The chain's CDR3 is CASSFARSGGLTDTQYF. The CDR3 bases are TGTGCCAGCAGCTTCGCCCGGAGCGGGGGCCTCACAGATACGCAGTATTTT.

In its sample, this clone was seen many times. This rearrangement joins TRBV28 to TRBJ1-5; D remains unclear. The V and J ends lost 5 bases and 5 bases respectively, with 10 bases between them. In germline, CDR1 is MDHEN, CDR2 SYDVKM. The CDR3 is 13 amino acids. The CDR3 DNA is TGTGCCAGCAGTGCTTCGGGTCATCAGCCCCAGCATTTT. It yields the protein CASSASGHQPQHF.

The rearrangement joins TRBV5-1 to TRBJ2-1; TRBD2 aligns across 10 bases. The ends lost 4 bases at V and 14 bases at J; junction bases unmatched: 6. This CDR3 region has 12 residues. Germline loops: CDR1 SGHRS, CDR2 YFSETQ. CDR3 bases: TGCGCCAGCAGCCCGGGACTAGCGACGGAGTTCTTC. This gives the protein CASSPGLATEFF.

The V and J genes are TRBV7-9 and TRBJ2-2; weak D call: TRBD1 (5 bases). The germline V gene encodes CDR1 SEHNR and CDR2 FQNEAQ (reference sequence). This CDR3 contains 15 residues. Trimming pared 7 bases from V and 1 base from J, leaving 13 bases between. The CDR3 reads CASTPGSGNTGELFF. Written as DNA, the CDR3 is TGTGCCAGCACCCCAGGGTCCGGGAACACCGGGGAGCTGTTTTTT.

This clone was seen repeatedly, ten times or more. This chain joins TRBV7-2 and TRBJ2-3; TRBD2 might be the D (5 bases). V was clipped by 5 bases and J by 6 bases, with 18 bases between them. Germline CDR1 SGHTA, CDR2 FQGNSA. This CDR3 has 15 residues. The CDR3 DNA reads TGTGCCAGCAGCCGCGGGCTAACGGAGGCGGATACGCAGTATTTT. Translated, it gives CASSRGLTEADTQYF.

This clone was picked up a small number of times. The rearrangement uses TRBV29-1 and TRBJ2-5; perhaps TRBD2 as D (5 bases). CDR1 SQVTM and CDR2 ANQGSEA come from the germline V gene. This CDR3 has 12 residues. Trimming left V 3 bases short and J 1 base short, with 6 bases between. The DNA for the CDR3 is TGCAGCGTTGACGAGGGCCAAGAGACCCAGTACTTC. Protein product: CSVDEGQETQYF.

The chain links TRBV6-6 to TRBJ2-5; tentatively, D is TRBD1 or TRBD2 (5 bases each). The germline CDR1 and CDR2 sequences are MNHNY and SVGAGI (reference sequence). Between the trimmed V and J ends, which lost 9 bases and 0 bases, there was a span of 14 bases. The length of the CDR3 is 14 residues. The CDR3: CASRWDGNQETQYF. The CDR3 bases are TGTGCCAGTCGTTGGGACGGGAACCAAGAGACCCAGTACTTC.

This clone was seen a few times. V is TRBV5-1 and J is TRBJ1-1; no definite D call. The germline V and J ends were trimmed by 1 base and 1 base, with 8 bases remaining between them. This CDR3 is 14 amino acids long. Germline CDR1 and CDR2: SGHRS and YFSETQ. The CDR3 sequence: CASSLFGENTEAFF. The DNA for the CDR3 is TGCGCCAGCAGCTTGTTTGGGGAGAACACTGAAGCTTTCTTT.

The V gene is TRBV6-6, the J gene TRBJ2-6; possibly TRBD2 for D (7 bases). Germline V gene sequence: CDR1 MNHNY, CDR2 SVGAGI (reference sequence). This CDR3 spans 15 amino acids. Trimming took 8 bases from V and 6 from J, leaving 17 bases between them. As DNA, the CDR3 is TGTGCCAGCTTATACGTCGGGGGGCAGGCCAACGTCCTGACTTTC. Translation: CASLYVGGQANVLTF.

The chain carries TRBV30 and TRBJ1-1; D not resolved. V was cut by 0 bases and J by 11 bases, with 10 bases left in between. This CDR3 is 11 amino acids long. CDR1 and CDR2 (germline): GTSNPN, SVGIG (reference sequence). The DNA for the CDR3 is TGTGCCTGGAGTGTAAGATATGAGGCTTTCTTT. This encodes CAWSVRYEAFF.

This clone was recorded a few times. The V and J genes are TRBV4-3 and TRBJ2-7; 9 bases fit TRBD2. The CDR3 is 16 residues long. Germline values: CDR1 LGHNA, CDR2 YSLEER. V was pared by 0 bases and J by 4 bases, with 7 bases of the junction left unmatched. The CDR3 loop reads CASSQDWGTSFYEQYF. As DNA, the CDR3 is TGCGCCAGCAGCCAAGATTGGGGGACTAGCTTTTACGAGCAGTACTTC.

Note on this clone: Other DNA sequences in the sample encode the same CDR3. CDR3 DNA sequence: TGCAGTGCTTGGCTGAACACTGAAGCTTTCTTT. As protein: CSAWLNTEAFF. The rearrangement joins TRBV20-1 to TRBJ1-1; D uncertain. This CDR3 spans 11 amino acids. The ends were cut back, 5 bases at V and 0 bases at J, with 4 bases in the middle. Looked up from germline, CDR1 is DFQATT and CDR2 is SNEGSKA (reference sequence).

A remark on this clone: This is likely an artifact of a read error, given a far larger clone one base away. The chain couples TRBV5-4 to TRBJ2-1, with 7 bases lining up with TRBD2. Germline trimming cut 4 bases from V and 6 bases from J; bases unmatched to any gene: 7. The CDR3 runs 14 residues. Germline V CDR1 and CDR2: SGHNT, YYREEE (reference sequence). For the CDR3, the DNA is TGTGCCAGCAGCAAAGAGGGAGGGCCCAATGAGCAGTTCTTC. It yields the protein CASSKEGGPNEQFF.

The rearrangement links TRBV4-3 to TRBJ1-5; 7 nucleotides align to TRBD1. J lost 2 bases, V lost 11 bases, and 12 bases had no gene match. This CDR3 is built from 15 residues. Germline V gives CDR1 LGHNA, CDR2 YSLEER. The CDR3 protein is CASESEDRRNQPQHF. CDR3 in DNA: TGCGCCTCTGAGTCCGAGGACAGGCGCAATCAGCCCCAGCATTTT.

This clone was seen a few times. The V call is TRBV29-1, the J call TRBJ1-3, with a possible D match to TRBD1 (5 bases). V gave up 7 bases and J gave up 1 base, with 14 bases separating them. The germline V gene has CDR1 SQVTM and CDR2 ANQGSEA. This CDR3 contains 14 residues. The CDR3, as DNA: TGCAGCGGCCTCAGGGAAGGTTCTGGAAACACCATATATTTT. The encoded protein is CSGLREGSGNTIYF.

This clone was picked up a small number of times. The chain uses TRBV10-3 and TRBJ2-1, with 9 bases identical to TRBD2. This CDR3 region has 15 residues. After removal of 3 bases from V and 7 bases from J, the junction contained 7 bases not matched to a gene. Germline lookup yields CDR1 ENHRY and CDR2 SYGVKD. For the CDR3, the DNA is TGTGCCATCAGTGAAGTGACTAGCGGTTCTAATGAGCAGTTCTTC. This gives the protein CAISEVTSGSNEQFF.

The gene calls are TRBV5-4 and TRBJ1-1; D is ambiguous. Germline lookup yields CDR1 SGHNT and CDR2 YYREEE (reference sequence). CDR3 size: 14 residues. V dropped 0 bases and J dropped 4 bases, with 10 bases sitting between them. Here the CDR3 DNA reads TGTGCCAGCAGCTTGGTTTGGGGAGGCACTGAAGCTTTCTTT. It translates to CASSLVWGGTEAFF.

The genes are TRBV14 and TRBJ1-1; no definite D call. Trimming removed 1 base from V and 5 bases from J, with 5 bases in between. The CDR3 has 12 amino acids. Germline values: CDR1 SGHDN, CDR2 FVKESK. The CDR3 coding sequence is TGTGCCAGCAGCCAAGCCGGTACTGAAGCTTTCTTT. Translating it yields CASSQAGTEAFF.

The sample holds a few counts of this clone. The CDR3 protein is CASSLGRGTEAFF. In nucleotides, the CDR3 is TGTGCCAGCAGCTTAGGCAGGGGCACTGAAGCTTTCTTT. V usage is TRBV5-4 and J usage is TRBJ1-1, with a weak D call TRBD1 (6 bases). The ends were cut back, 2 bases at V and 4 bases at J, with 9 bases in the middle. The CDR3 sequence is 13 residues long. CDR1 is SGHNT and CDR2 is YYREEE in the germline V gene (reference sequence).

This rearrangement joins TRBV2 to TRBJ2-3; perhaps TRBD2 as D (6 bases). CDR3 length: 12 residues. CDR1 is SNHLY and CDR2 is FYNNEI in the germline V gene. V lost 6 bases, J lost 6 bases, and 10 bases lay in between. The CDR3 DNA sequence: TGTGCCAGCAGGGGGAGCGGGGATACGCAGTATTTT. Its translation is CASRGSGDTQYF.

The V call is TRBV7-9, the J call TRBJ2-3; possibly TRBD2 for D (6 bases). CDR1 is SEHNR, CDR2 FQNEAQ, per germline (reference sequence). This CDR3 has 12 amino acids. Trimming stripped 5 bases from V and 13 bases from J, with 16 bases between. CDR3 nucleotides: TGTGCCAGCAGCGACCGACTAGACCTGGAGTATTTT. Protein: CASSDRLDLEYF.

This clone was found a few times. The chain couples TRBV6-5 to TRBJ2-3, with D hard to call. V gave up 0 bases and J gave up 7 bases, with 2 bases separating them. The CDR3 has 11 amino acids. The germline V gene has CDR1 MNHEY and CDR2 SVGAGI. CDR3 sequence reads: CASSYSYTQYF. In DNA, the CDR3 is TGTGCCAGCAGTTACTCGTATACGCAGTATTTT.

This sequence joins TRBV7-9 and TRBJ1-3, with D perhaps matching TRBD1 (6 bases). Trimming removed 4 bases from V and 0 bases from J, with 7 bases in between. The CDR3 is made up of 14 amino acids. From germline, CDR1 is SEHNR and CDR2 FQNEAQ (reference sequence). As DNA, the CDR3 is TGTGCCAGCAGCTCGGGACACTCTGGAAACACCATATATTTT. Translation gives CASSSGHSGNTIYF.

This rearrangement joins TRBV28 to TRBJ2-7; D assignment may be TRBD1 or TRBD2 (5 bases each). The germline V and J ends were trimmed by 6 bases and 2 bases, with 17 bases remaining between them. This CDR3 has 15 residues. Germline CDR1 reads MDHEN; CDR2 reads SYDVKM. The CDR3 here is CASSRSFGATYEQYF. The CDR3 region has the DNA TGTGCCAGCAGCCGGTCTTTCGGGGCCACCTACGAGCAGTACTTC. Drawing the rest from reference TRBV28 and TRBJ2-7, the complete variable domain is DVKVTQSSRYLVKRTGEKVFLECVQDMDHENMFWYRQDPGLGLRLIYFSYDVKMKEKGDIPEGYSVSREKKERFSLILESASTNQTSMYLCASSRSFGATYEQYFGPGTRLTVT.

The chain links TRBV6-5 to TRBJ1-1; possible D gene TRBD1, 6 bases. Germline V gene data show CDR1 as MNHEY and CDR2 as SVGAGI. This CDR3 is 14 amino acids long. Between the trimmed V and J ends, which lost 6 bases and 1 base, there was a span of 12 bases. CDR3 coding DNA: TGTGCCAGCAGGCCGTGGACAGCGAACACTGAAGCTTTCTTT. As protein: CASRPWTANTEAFF.

This clone was counted between two and nine times. The chain links TRBV2 to TRBJ2-1, with D unresolved. The CDR3 is made up of 12 amino acids. The V gene's germline CDR1 is SNHLY and CDR2 FYNNEI. Deletions cut 0 bases from V and 7 bases from J, with 4 bases between. CDR3 protein: CASSEARNEQFF. The CDR3 DNA reads as TGTGCCAGCAGTGAAGCTCGGAATGAGCAGTTCTTC.

The chain links TRBV11-2 to TRBJ2-3, with 8 positions matching TRBD1. Germline-derived CDR1 and CDR2 are SGHAT and FQNNGV. Trimming took 1 base from V and 2 from J; bases not matched to a gene: 5. This CDR3 region has 16 residues. The CDR3 protein is CASSLGGTGNTDTQYF. Here the CDR3 DNA reads TGTGCCAGCAGCTTAGGCGGGACAGGTAACACAGATACGCAGTATTTT.